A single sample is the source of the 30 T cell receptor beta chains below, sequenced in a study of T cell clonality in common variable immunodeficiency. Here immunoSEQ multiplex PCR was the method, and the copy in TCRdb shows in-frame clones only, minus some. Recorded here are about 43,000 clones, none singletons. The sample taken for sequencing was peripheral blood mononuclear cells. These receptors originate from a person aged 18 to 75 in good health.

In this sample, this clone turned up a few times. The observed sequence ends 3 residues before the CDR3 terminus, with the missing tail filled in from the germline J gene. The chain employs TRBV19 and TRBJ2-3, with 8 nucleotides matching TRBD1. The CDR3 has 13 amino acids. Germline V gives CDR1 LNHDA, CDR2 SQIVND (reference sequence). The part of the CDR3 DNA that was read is TGTCCTACCCGACAGGGGACGACAGATACG. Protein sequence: CPTRQGTTDT. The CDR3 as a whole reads CPTRQGTTDTQYF.

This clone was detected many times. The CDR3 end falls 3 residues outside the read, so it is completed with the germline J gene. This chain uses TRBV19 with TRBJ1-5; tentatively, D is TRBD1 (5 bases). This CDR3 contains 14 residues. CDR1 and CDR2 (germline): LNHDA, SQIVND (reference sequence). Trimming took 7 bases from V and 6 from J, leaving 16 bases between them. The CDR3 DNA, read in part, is TGTGCCAGTACTGATCAGGGTCGGAGTCAGCCC. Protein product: CASTDQGRSQP. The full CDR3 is CASTDQGRSQPQHF.

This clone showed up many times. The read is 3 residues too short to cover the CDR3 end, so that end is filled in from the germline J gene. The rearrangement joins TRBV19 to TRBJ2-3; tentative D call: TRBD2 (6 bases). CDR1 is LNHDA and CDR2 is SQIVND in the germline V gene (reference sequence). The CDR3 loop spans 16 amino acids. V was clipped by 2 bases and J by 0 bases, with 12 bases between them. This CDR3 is CASSIMAGLSTDTQYF. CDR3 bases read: TGTGCCAGTAGTATAATGGCGGGGCTTAGCACAGATACG.

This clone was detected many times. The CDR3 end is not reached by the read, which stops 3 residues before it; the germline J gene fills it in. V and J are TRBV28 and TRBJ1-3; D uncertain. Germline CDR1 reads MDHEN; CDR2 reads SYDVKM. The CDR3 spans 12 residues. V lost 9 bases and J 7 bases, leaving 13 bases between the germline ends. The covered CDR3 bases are TGTGCCAGTCTAGAGGATTCGAACACC. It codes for CASLEDSNT. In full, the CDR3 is CASLEDSNTIYF.

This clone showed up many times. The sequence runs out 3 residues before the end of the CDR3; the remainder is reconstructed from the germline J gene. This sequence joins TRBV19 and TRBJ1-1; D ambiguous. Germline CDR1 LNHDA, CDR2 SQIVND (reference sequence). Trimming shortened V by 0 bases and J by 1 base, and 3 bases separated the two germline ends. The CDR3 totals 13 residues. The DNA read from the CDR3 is TGTGCCAGTAGTATAGAAGGGAACACTGAA. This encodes CASSIEGNTE. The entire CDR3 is CASSIEGNTEAFF.

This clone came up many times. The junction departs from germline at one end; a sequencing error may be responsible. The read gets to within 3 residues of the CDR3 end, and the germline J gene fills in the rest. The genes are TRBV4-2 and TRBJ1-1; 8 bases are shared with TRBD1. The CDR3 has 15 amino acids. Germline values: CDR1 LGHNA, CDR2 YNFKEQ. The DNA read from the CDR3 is TGCGCCAGCAGCCAGGAGGAAGACAGGGGAACTGAA. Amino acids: CASSQEEDRGTE. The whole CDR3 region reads CASSQEEDRGTEAFF.

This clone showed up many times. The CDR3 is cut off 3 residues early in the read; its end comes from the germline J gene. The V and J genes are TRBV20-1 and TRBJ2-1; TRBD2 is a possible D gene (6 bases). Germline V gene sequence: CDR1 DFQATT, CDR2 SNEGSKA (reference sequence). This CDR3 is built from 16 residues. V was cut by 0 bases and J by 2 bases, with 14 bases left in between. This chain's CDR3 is CSARDPRDSTYNEQFF. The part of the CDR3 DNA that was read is TGCAGTGCTAGAGACCCCCGGGACTCCACCTACAATGAG.

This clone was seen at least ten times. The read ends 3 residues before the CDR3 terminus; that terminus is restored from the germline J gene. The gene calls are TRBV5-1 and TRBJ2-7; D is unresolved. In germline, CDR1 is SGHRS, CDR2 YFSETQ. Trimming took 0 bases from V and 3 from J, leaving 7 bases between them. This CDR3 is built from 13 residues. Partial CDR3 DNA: TGCGCCAGCAGCTTGGCCAGTAACTACGAG. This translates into CASSLASNYE. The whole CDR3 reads CASSLASNYEQYF.

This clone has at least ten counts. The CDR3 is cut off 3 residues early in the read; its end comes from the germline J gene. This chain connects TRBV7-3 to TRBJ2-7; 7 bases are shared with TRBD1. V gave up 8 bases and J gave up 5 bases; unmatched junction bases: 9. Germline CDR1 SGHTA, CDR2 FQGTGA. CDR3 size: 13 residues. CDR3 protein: CASLRDRWNEQYF. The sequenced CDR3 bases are TGTGCCAGCCTCCGGGACAGATGGAACGAG.

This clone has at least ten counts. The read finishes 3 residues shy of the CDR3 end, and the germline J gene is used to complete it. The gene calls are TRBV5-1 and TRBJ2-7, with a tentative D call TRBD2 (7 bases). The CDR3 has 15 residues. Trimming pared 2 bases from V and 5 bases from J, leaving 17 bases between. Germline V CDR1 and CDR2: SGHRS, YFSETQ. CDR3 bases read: TGCGCCAGCAGCTTTGAAGGGGGGGGTTTCGACGAG. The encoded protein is CASSFEGGGFDE. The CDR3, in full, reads CASSFEGGGFDEQYF.

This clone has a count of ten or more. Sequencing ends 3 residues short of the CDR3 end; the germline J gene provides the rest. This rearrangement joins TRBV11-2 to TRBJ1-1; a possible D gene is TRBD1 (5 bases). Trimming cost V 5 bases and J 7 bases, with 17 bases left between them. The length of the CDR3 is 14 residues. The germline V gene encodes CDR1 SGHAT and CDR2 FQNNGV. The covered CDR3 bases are TGTGCCAGCAGCCATTCCCGTGGGGGGATTGAA. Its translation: CASSHSRGGIE. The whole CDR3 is CASSHSRGGIEAFF.

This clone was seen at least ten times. The DNA read from the CDR3 is TGTGCCAGCAGTTCGGACACTAACACCGGGGAG. Residues: CASSSDTNTGE. In full, the CDR3 is CASSSDTNTGELFF. This rearrangement joins TRBV12-3 or TRBV12-4 to TRBJ2-2; weak D call: TRBD1 (5 bases). With the read ending 3 residues before the CDR3 end, the germline J gene is used to fill in that end. The CDR3 contains 14 residues. The ends were cut back, 4 bases at V and 2 bases at J, with 8 bases in the middle.

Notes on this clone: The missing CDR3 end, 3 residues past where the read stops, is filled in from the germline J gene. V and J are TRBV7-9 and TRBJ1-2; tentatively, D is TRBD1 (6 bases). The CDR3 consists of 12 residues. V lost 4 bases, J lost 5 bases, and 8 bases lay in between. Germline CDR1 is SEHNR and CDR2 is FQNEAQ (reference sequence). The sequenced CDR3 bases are TGTGCCAGCAGCTCGGACAGTTATGGC. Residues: CASSSDSYG. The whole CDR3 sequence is CASSSDSYGYTF.

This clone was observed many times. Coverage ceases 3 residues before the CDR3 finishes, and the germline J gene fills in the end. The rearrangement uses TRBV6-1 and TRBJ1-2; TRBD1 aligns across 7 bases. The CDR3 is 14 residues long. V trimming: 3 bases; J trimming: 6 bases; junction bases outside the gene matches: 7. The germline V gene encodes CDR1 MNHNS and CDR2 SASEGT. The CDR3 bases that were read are TGTGCCAGCAGTGAGAACACAGACAGGGATGGC. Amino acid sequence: CASSENTDRDG. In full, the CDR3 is CASSENTDRDGYTF.

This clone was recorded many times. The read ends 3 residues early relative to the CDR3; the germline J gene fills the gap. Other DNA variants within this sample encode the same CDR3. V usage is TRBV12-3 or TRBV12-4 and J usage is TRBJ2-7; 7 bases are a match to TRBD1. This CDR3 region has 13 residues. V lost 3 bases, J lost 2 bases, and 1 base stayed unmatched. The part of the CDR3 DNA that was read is TGTGCCAGCAGTTTGACAGGGACCTACGAG. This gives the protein CASSLTGTYE. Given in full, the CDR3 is CASSLTGTYEQYF.

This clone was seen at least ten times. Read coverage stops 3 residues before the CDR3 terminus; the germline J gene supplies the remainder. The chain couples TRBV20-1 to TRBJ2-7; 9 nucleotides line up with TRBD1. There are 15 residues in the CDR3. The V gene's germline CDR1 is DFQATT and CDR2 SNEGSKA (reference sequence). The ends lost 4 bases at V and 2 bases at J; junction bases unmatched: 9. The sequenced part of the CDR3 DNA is TGCAGTGCTACAGCCGAAGGACAGGGGACCTACGAG. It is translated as CSATAEGQGTYE. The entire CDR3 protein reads CSATAEGQGTYEQYF.

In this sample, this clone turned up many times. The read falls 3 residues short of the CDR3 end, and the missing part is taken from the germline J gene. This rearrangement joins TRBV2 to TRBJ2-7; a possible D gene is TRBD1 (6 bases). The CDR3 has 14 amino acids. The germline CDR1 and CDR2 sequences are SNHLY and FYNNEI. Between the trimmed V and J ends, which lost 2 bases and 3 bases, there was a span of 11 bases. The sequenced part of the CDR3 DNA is TGTGCCAGCAGTGAAAACTCGGACAGCTACGAG. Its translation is CASSENSDSYE. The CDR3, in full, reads CASSENSDSYEQYF.

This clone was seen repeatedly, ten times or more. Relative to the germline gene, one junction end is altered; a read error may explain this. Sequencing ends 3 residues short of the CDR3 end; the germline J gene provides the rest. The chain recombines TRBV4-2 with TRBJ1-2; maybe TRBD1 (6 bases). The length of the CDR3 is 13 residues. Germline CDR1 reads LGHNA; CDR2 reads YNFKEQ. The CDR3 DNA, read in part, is TGCGCCAGCAGCCAAGTGACAGGTATCGGC. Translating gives CASSQVTGIG. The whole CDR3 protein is CASSQVTGIGYTF.

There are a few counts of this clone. The CDR3 spells CASSGGYDYTF. Partial CDR3 DNA: TGTGCCAGTAGCGGGGGGTACGAC. The chain is built from TRBV19 and TRBJ1-2, with D possibly being TRBD1 (5 bases). Read coverage stops 3 residues before the CDR3 terminus; the germline J gene supplies the remainder. Germline CDR1 and CDR2: LNHDA and SQIVND (reference sequence). This CDR3 is built from 11 residues.

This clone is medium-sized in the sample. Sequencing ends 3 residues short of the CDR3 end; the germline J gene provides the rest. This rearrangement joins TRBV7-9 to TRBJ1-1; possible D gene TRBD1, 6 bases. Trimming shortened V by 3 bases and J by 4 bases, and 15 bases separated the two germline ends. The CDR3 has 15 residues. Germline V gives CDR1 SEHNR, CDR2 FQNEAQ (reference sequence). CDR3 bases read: TGTGCCAGCAGCTTTGGGGGGGCGCGAGGCACTGAA. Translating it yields CASSFGGARGTE. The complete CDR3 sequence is CASSFGGARGTEAFF.

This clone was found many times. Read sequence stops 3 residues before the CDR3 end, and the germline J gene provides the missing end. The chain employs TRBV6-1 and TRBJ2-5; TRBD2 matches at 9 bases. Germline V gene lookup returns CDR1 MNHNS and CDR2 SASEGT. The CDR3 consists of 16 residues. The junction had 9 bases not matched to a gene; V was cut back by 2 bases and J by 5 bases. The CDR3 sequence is CASSEPGLAGFETQYF. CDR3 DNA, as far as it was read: TGTGCCAGCAGTGAACCGGGCCTAGCGGGATTTGAGACC.

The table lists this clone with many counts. CDR3 protein: CSAPVGAGSYTDTQYF. The covered CDR3 bases are TGCAGTGCTCCGGTGGGAGCGGGGAGTTACACAGATACG. The genes are TRBV20-1 and TRBJ2-3; 7 bases align to TRBD2. The observed sequence ends 3 residues before the CDR3 terminus, with the missing tail filled in from the germline J gene. Looked up from germline, CDR1 is DFQATT and CDR2 is SNEGSKA (reference sequence). CDR3 length: 16 residues. Losses at the gene ends were 5 bases for V and 2 bases for J; bases not matched to a gene: 13.

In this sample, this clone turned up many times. The CDR3: CASSSRSSSYNEQFF. CDR3 DNA, as far as it was read: TGTGCCAGCAGCTCCCGGTCAAGCTCCTACAATGAG. The V call is TRBV7-9, the J call TRBJ2-1; D ambiguous. The observed sequence ends 3 residues before the CDR3 terminus, with the missing tail filled in from the germline J gene. Germline values: CDR1 SEHNR, CDR2 FQNEAQ (reference sequence). Trimming stripped 4 bases from V and 0 bases from J, with 10 bases between. There are 15 residues in the CDR3.

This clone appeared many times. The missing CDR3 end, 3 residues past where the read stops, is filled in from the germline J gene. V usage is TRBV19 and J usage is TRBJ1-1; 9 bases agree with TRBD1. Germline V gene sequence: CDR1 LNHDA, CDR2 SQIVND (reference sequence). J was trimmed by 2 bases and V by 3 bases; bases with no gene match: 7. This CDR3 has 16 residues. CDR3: CASSIGTGMFNTEAFF. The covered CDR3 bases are TGTGCCAGTAGTATCGGGACAGGGATGTTCAACACTGAA.

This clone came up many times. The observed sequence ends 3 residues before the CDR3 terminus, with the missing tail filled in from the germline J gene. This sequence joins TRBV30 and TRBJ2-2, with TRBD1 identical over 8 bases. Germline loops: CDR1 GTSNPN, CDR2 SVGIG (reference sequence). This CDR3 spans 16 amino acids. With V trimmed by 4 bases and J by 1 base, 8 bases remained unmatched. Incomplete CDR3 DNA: TGTGCCTGGACCCCGACAGGGGATGTGAACACCGGGGAG. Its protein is CAWTPTGDVNTGE. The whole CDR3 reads CAWTPTGDVNTGELFF.

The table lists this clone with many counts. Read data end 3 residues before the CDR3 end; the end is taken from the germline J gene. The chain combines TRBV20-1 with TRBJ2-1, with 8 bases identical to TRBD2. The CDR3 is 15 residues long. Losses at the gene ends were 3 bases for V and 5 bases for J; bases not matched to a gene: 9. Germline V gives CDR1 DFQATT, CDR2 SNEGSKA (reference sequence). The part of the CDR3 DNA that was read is TGCAGTGCTAGTATCCCCGGGAGGGGGAACAATGAG. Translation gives CSASIPGRGNNE. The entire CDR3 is CSASIPGRGNNEQFF.

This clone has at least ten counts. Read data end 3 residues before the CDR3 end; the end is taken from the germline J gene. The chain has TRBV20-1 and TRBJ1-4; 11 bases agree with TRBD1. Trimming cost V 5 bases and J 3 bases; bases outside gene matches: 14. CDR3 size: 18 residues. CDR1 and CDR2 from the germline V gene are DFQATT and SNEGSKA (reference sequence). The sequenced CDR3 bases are TGCAGTGCTGATACCGGGACAGGGGGTCCTAAAGCTAATGAAAAA. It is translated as CSADTGTGGPKANEK. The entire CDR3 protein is CSADTGTGGPKANEKLFF.

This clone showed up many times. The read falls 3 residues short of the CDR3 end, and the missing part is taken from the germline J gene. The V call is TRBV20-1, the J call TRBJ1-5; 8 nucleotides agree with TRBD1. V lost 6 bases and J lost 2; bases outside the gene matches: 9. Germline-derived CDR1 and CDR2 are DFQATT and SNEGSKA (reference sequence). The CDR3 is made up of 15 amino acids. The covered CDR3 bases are TGCAGTGCCGGACAGGGTTTAGGAGGCAATCAGCCC. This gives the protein CSAGQGLGGNQP. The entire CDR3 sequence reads CSAGQGLGGNQPQHF.

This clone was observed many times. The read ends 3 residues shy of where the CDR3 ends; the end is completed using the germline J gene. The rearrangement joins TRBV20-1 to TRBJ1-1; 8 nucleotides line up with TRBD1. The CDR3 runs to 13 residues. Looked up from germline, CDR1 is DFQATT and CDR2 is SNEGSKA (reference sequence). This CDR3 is CSARDGQGGEAFF. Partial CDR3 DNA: TGCAGTGCTAGAGATGGACAGGGTGGGGAA.

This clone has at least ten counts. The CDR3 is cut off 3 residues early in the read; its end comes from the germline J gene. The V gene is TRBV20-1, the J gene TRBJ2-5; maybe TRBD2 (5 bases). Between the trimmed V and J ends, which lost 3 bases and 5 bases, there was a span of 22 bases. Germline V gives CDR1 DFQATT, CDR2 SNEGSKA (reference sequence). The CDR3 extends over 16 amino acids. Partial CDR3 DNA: TGCAGTGCTAGGGAACTGAGCAGTTTTAGAGGGGAGACC. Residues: CSARELSSFRGET. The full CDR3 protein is CSARELSSFRGETQYF.